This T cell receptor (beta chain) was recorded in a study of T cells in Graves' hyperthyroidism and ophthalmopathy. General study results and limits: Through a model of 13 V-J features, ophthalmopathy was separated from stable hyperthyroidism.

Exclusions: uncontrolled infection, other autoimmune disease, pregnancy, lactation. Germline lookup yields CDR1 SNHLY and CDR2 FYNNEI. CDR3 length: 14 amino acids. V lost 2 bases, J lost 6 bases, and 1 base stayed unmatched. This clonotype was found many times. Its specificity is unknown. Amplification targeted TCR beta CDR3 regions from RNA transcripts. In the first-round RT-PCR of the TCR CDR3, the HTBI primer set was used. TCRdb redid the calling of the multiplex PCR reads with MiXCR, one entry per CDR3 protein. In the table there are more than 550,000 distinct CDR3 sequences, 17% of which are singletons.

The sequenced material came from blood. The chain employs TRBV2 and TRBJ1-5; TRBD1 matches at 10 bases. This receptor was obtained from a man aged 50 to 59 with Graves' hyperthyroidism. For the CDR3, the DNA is TGTGCCAGCAGTGAATGGACAGGGGGTCAGCCCCAGCATTTT. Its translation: CASSEWTGGQPQHF.